This TCR beta chain was observed in a study of sequential checkpoint blockade in melanoma (dated by TCRdb to between 2019 and 2020). The study in broad terms: In a 1:1 randomization, patients received either first-line nivolumab then ipilimumab (arm A) or ipilimumab then nivolumab (arm B). Maintenance nivolumab was given following each of the two trial sequences.

TCRbeta CDR3 regions were immunosequenced from genomic DNA with the immunoSEQ Assay. Before high-throughput sequencing, the genomic DNA was amplified using bias-controlled multiplex PCR. The authors' pipeline ran thus. To quantify the absolute abundance of each unique TCRbeta CDR3 region, the sequences were collapsed and filtered. Clonality, defined as 1 minus Pielou's evenness, was calculated using only productive rearrangements. A previously published method was used to identify clones whose frequencies were significantly greater in on-treatment samples than in baseline samples. TCRdb provides this immuneACCESS table in a form limited to in-frame rearrangements. Some clones are lacking; in checked studies, under half of them reflect an unresolved V gene, and why the rest are absent is not known. That table is the source of V, J and clone size, and D and trimming were worked out from the DNA. The sample has 17,000 or so clones on record, approximately 70% of them singletons. Together, the top ten hold about 20% of the sample.

A note on this clone: Its antigen remains unidentified. The input lacks base qualities; no much larger clone sits a single base away.

Relative to germline, V is missing 4 bases and J is missing 2 bases, with 1 base of the junction outside any gene match. Spanning cysteine to phenylalanine, the CDR3 consists of 13 amino acids. Only the CDR3 portion is preserved as DNA: 39 bases, with reading frame beginning at the first base. From a lookup of the germline V gene, CDR1 and CDR2 are MNHEY and SVGAGI. The treatment or condition tag for this specimen amounts to: randomized to nivolumab then ipilimumab (arm A) or the reverse (arm B). None of the patients in the trial had previously been given DNA-damaging chemotherapy. A FACS Aria II flow cytometer was used to sort live CD3+CD8+ cells that were negative for CD19 and CD56 from thawed PBMCs. Samples were obtained from patients with melanoma enrolled in CheckMate 064, a randomized, open-label phase II trial of sequential checkpoint blockade. Leukapheresis was used to collect peripheral blood mononuclear cells, which were then purified with Ficoll-Paque and frozen in human serum with roughly 10% DMSO. Immediately after sorting, the purity of sorted blood CD3+CD8+ cells was verified to be >95%, after which DNA was extracted.

Overall study results and their limits: Validation of the response-prediction model combining TCR metrics and mutation burden is needed in larger, independent patient cohorts.

This TCR came from a human donor with melanoma. The material was CD8+ T cells sorted from blood (inferred from file names), obtained from a patient given nivolumab and ipilimumab in sequence. The chain couples TRBV6-5 to TRBJ1-1, and 7 junctional nucleotides match TRBD1. The DNA sequence follows: TGTGCCAGCAGTTCAGGGGGTAACACTGAAGCTTTCTTT. Its coded protein is CASSSGGNTEAFF.